The following is a TCR beta chain sequence with its context. Its matching antigen is unknown. TCR beta CDR3 amplification used RNA transcripts. Following a first-round RT-PCR that used HTBI primers, a second-round multiplex PCR was carried out. TCRdb independently ran MiXCR on the multiplex PCR reads; one entry per CDR3 protein. This table has approximately 640,000 distinct CDR3 sequences, over 40% appearing once. The study enrolled ophthalmopathy donors with moderate-to-severe activity, CAS ≥3, NOSPECS ≥4 and duration under 3 months. Patients with other autoimmune diseases, uncontrolled infections, pregnancy or lactation were excluded. The source of the sample is a study of Graves' ophthalmopathy and Graves' hyperthyroidism. Study-level information: Peripheral blood was collected at initial diagnosis, before any treatment. Study-wide results and caveats: Appearing in blood as well were most expanded thyroid clonotypes above 0.001 frequency.

Sequencing used peripheral blood. The sequence came from an adult man with Graves' ophthalmopathy.

CDR3 bases: TGCGCCAGCAGCTTGGCCGACGGGGGGGATTTCTACGAGCAGTACTTC. Amino acid sequence: CASSLADGGDFYEQYF. This chain joins TRBV5-1 and TRBJ2-7, with 8 bases aligning to TRBD2. Germline trimming cut 0 bases from V and 3 bases from J; bases unmatched to any gene: 8. This CDR3 spans 16 amino acids. Germline CDR1 and CDR2: SGHRS and YFSETQ.